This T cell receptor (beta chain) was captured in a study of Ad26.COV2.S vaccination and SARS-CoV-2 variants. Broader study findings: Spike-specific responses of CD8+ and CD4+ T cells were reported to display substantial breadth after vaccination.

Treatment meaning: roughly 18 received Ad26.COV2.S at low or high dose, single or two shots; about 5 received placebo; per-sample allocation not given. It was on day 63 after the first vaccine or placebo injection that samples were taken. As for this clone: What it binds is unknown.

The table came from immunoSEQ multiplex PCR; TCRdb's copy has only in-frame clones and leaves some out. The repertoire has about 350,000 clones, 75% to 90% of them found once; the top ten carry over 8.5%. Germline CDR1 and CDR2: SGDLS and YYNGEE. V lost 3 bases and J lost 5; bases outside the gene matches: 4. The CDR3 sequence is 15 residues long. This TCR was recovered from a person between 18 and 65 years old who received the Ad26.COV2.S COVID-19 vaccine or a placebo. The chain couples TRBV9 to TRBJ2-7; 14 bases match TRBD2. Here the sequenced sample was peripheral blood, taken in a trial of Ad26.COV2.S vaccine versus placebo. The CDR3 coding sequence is TGTGCCAGCAGCGGGGGACTAGCGGGAGCAGACGAGCAGTACTTC. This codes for CASSGGLAGADEQYF. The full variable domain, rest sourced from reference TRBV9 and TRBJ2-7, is DSGVTQTPKHLITATGQRVTLRCSPRSGDLSVYWYQQSLDQGLQFLIQYYNGEERAKGNILERFSAQQFPDLHSELNLSSLELGDSALYFCASSGGLAGADEQYFGPGTRLTVT.